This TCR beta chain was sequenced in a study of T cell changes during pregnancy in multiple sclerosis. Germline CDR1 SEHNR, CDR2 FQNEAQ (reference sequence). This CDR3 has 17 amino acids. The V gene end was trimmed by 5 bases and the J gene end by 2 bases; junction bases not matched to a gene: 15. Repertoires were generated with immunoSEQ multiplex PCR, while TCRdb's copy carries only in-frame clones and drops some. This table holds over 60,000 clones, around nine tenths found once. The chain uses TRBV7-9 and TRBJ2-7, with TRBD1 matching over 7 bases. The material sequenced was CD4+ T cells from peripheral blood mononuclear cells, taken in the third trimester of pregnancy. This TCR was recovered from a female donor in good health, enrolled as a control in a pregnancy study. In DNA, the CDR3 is TGTGCCAGCAGCCTTGGACAGGCGGACCTCTACCCCTACGAGCAGTACTTC. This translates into CASSLGQADLYPYEQYF. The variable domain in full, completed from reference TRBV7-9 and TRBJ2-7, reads DTGVSQNPRHKITKRGQNVTFRCDPISEHNRLYWYRQTLGQGPEFLTYFQNEAQLEKSRLLSDRFSAERPKGSFSTLEIQRTEQGDSAMYLCASSLGQADLYPYEQYFGPGTRLTVT.